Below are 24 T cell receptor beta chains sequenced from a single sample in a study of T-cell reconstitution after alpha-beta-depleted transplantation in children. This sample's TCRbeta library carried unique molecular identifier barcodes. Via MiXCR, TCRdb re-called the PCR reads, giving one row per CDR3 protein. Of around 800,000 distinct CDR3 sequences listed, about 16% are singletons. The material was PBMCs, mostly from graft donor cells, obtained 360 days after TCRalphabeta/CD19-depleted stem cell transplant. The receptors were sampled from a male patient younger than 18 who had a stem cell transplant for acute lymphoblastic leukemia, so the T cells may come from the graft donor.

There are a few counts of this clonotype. The CDR3 DNA sequence: TGTGCCAGCAGCGTAGAAATTAGCGGGAGGCCCCGGAATGAGCAGTTCTTC. It translates to CASSVEISGRPRNEQFF. The chain combines TRBV9 with TRBJ2-1, with 10 bases fitting TRBD2. The CDR3 runs to 17 residues. From germline, CDR1 is SGDLS and CDR2 YYNGEE. V shed 0 bases and J 7 bases; nucleotides not matched to a gene: 10.

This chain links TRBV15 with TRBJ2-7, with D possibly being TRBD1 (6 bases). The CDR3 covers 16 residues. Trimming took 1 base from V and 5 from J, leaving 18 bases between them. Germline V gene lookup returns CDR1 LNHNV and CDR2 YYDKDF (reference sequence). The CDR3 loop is CATSRGGPRGFHEQYF. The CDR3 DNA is TGTGCCACCAGCAGAGGAGGACCGAGGGGGTTCCACGAGCAGTACTTC.

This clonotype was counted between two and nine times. The CDR3 region is CASSLVWQEHPSGANVLTF. The CDR3 nucleotides read TGCGCCAGCAGCTTGGTTTGGCAGGAGCACCCCTCTGGGGCCAACGTCCTGACTTTC. This rearrangement joins TRBV5-1 to TRBJ2-6; no definite D call. The V end lost 0 bases, the J end lost 0 bases, and 16 bases lay between the germline ends. Looked up from germline, CDR1 is SGHRS and CDR2 is YFSETQ. The length of the CDR3 is 19 residues.

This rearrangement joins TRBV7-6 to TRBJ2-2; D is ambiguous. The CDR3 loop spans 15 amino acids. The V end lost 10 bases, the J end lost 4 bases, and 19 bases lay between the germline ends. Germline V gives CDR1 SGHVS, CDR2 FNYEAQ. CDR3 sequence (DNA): TGTGCCACCGTAAAGAGAGTCCCCTCCACCGGGGAGCTGTTTTTT. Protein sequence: CATVKRVPSTGELFF. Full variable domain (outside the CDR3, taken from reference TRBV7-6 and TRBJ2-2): GAGVSQSPRYKVTKRGQDVALRCDPISGHVSLYWYRQALGQGPEFLTYFNYEAQQDKSGLPNDRFSAERPEGSISTLTIQRTEQRDSAMYRCATVKRVPSTGELFFGEGSRLTVL.

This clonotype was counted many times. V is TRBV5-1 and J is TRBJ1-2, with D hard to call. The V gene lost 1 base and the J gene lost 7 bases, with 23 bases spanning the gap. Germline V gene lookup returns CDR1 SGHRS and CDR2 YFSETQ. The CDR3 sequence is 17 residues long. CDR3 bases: TGCGCCAGCAGCTTGAGGGCAATGCGCGGGAGCTACCTTGGCTACACCTTC. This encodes CASSLRAMRGSYLGYTF.

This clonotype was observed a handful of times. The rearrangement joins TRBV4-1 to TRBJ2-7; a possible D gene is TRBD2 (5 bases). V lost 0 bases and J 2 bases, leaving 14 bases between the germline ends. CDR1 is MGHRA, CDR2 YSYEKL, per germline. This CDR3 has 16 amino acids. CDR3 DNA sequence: TGCGCCAGCAGCCAAGACCTCGGGATAATAACCTACGAGCAGTACTTC. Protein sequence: CASSQDLGIITYEQYF.

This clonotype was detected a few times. The CDR3 here is CASSLNPGLAGVNEQFF. The CDR3 nucleotides read TGTGCCAGCAGCCTGAACCCGGGACTAGCGGGAGTTAATGAGCAGTTCTTC. V and J are TRBV7-3 and TRBJ2-1, with 14 bases identical to TRBD2. CDR3 length: 17 amino acids. J lost 7 bases, V lost 5 bases, and 10 bases had no gene match. Germline assignment: CDR1 SGHTA and CDR2 FQGTGA.

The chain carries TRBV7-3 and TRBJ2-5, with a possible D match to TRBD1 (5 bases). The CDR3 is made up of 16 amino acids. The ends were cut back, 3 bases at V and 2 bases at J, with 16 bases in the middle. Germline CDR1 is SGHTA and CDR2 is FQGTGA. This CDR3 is CASSLGRGGGQETQYF. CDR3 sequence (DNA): TGTGCCAGCAGCTTGGGTAGGGGTGGCGGACAAGAGACCCAGTACTTC.

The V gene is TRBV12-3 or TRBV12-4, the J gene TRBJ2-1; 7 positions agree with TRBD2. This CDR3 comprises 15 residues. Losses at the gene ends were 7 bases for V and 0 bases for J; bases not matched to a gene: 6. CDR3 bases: TGTGCCAGCAACAACCGGGACTACTCCTACAATGAGCAGTTCTTC. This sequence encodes CASNNRDYSYNEQFF.

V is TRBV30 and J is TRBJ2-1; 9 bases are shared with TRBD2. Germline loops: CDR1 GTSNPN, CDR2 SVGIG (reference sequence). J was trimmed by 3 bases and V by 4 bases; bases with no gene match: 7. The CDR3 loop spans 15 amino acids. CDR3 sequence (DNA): TGTGCCTGGACATTGACTAGCGGAATCTACAATGAGCAGTTCTTC. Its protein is CAWTLTSGIYNEQFF. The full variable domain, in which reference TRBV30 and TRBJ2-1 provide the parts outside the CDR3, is SQTIHQWPATLVQPVGSPLSLECTVEGTSNPNLYWYRQAAGRGLQLLFYSVGIGQISSEVPQNLSASRPQDRQFILSSKKLLLSDSGFYLCAWTLTSGIYNEQFFGPGTRLTVL.

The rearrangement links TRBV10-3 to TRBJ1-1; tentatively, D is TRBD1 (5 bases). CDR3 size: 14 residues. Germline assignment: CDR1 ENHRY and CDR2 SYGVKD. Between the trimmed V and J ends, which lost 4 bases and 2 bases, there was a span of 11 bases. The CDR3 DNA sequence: TGTGCCATCAGTGGGGTCAGGGCAAACACTGAAGCTTTCTTT. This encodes CAISGVRANTEAFF.

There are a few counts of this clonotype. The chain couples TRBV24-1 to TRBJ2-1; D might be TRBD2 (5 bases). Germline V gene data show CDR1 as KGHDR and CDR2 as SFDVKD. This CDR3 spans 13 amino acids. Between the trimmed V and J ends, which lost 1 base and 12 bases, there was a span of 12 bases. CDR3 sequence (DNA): TGTGCCACCAGTGATTTCGGGGTGGACGCGCAGTTCTTC. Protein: CATSDFGVDAQFF.

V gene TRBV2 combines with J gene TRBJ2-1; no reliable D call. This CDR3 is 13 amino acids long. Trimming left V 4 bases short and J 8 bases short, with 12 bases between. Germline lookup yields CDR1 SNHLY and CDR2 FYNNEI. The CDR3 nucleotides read TGTGCCAGCAGTGGGGCGAGGATCTATGAGCAGTTCTTC. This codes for CASSGARIYEQFF. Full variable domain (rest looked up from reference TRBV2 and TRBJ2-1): EPEVTQTPSHQVTQMGQEVILRCVPISNHLYFYWYRQILGQKVEFLVSFYNNEISEKSEIFDDQFSVERPDGSNFTLKIRSTKLEDSAMYFCASSGARIYEQFFGPGTRLTVL.

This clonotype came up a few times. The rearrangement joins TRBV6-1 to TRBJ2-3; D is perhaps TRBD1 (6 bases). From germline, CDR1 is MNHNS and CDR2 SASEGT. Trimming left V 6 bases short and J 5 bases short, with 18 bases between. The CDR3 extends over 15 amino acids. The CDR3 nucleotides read TGTGCCAGCAGAACAGGGTTCCTTTCGGGAGATACGCAGTATTTT. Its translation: CASRTGFLSGDTQYF.

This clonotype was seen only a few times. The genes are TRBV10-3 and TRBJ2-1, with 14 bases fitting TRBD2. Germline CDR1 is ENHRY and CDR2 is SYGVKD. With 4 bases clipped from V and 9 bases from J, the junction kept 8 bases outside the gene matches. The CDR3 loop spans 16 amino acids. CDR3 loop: CAISGGTSGRRIEQFF. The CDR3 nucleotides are TGTGCCATCAGTGGGGGGACTAGCGGGAGAAGGATTGAGCAGTTCTTC.

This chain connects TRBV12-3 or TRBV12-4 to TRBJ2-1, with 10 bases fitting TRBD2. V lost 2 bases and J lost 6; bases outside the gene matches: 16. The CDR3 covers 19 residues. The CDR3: CASSLYTGLVASGSNEQFF. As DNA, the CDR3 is TGTGCCAGCAGTTTATACACGGGTTTGGTGGCTAGCGGGAGCAATGAGCAGTTCTTC.

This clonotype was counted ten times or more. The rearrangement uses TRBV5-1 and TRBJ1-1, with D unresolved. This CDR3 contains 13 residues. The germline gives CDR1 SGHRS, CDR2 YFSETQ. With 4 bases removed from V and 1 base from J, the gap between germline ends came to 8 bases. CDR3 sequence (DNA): TGCGCCAGCAGCCTCACACCGAACACTGAAGCTTTCTTT. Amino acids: CASSLTPNTEAFF.

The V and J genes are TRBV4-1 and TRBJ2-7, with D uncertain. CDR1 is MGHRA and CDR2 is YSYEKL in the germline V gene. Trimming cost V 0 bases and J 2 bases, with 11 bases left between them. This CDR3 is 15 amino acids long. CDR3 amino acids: CASSQDWADPYEQYF. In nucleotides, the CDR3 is TGCGCCAGCAGCCAAGATTGGGCTGACCCCTACGAGCAGTACTTC.

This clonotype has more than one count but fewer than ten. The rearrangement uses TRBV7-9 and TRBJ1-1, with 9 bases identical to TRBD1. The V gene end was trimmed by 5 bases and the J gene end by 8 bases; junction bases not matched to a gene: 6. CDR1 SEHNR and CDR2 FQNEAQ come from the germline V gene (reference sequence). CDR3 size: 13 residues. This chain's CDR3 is CASSQIQGAEAFF. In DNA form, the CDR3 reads TGTGCCAGCAGCCAGATACAGGGGGCAGAAGCTTTCTTT.

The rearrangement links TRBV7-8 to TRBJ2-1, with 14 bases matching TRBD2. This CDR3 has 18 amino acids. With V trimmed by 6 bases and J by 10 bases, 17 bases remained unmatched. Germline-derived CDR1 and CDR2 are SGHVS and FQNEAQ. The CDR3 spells CASRYSPLGTSGSFEQFF. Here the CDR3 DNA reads TGTGCCAGCAGATACAGTCCTTTAGGGACTAGCGGGAGTTTCGAGCAGTTCTTC.

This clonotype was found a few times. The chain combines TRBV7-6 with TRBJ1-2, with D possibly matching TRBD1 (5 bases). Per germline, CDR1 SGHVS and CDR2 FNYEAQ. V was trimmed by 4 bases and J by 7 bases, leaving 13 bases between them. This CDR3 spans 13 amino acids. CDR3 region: CASSSFRGSGYTF. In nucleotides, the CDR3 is TGTGCCAGCAGCTCCTTTAGGGGCTCTGGCTACACCTTC.

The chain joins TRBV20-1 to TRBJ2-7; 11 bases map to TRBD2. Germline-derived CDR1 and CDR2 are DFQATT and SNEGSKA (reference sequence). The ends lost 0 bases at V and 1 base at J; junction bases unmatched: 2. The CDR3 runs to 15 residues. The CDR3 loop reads CSARDGTSGSYEQYF. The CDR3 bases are TGCAGTGCTAGAGATGGGACTAGCGGTTCCTACGAGCAGTACTTC.

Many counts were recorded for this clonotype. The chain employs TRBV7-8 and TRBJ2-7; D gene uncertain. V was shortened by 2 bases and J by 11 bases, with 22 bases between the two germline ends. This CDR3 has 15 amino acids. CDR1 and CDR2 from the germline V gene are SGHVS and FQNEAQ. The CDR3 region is CASSLTARPSIVEYF. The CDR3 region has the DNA TGTGCCAGCAGCTTAACGGCCCGCCCGAGTATCGTGGAGTACTTC.

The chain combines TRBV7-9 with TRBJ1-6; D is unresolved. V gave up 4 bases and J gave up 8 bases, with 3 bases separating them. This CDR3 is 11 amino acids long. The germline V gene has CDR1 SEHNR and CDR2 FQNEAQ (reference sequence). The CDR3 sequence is CASSSHSPLHF. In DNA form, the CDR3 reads TGTGCCAGCAGCTCCCATTCACCCCTCCACTTT.